One sample yielded the 21 T cell receptor beta chains listed below, sequenced in a study of blood T cell repertoires in COVID-19. Using immunoSEQ multiplex PCR, the repertoire was profiled, and TCRdb retains in-frame clones only, with some absent. The table lists roughly 200,000 clones, 80% to 90% of them singletons, with 3% to 4% in the top ten. The source material was PBMCs or T cells enriched from blood (not recorded which). These receptors all stem from a woman between 40 and 50 years old with acute COVID-19.

This chain connects TRBV28 to TRBJ2-5, with D possibly TRBD2 on 7 matching bases. CDR3 size: 14 residues. The ends were cut back, 8 bases at V and 5 bases at J, with 18 bases in the middle. Germline lookup yields CDR1 MDHEN and CDR2 SYDVKM. CDR3 loop: CASGGGGGAETQYF. The CDR3 DNA sequence: TGTGCCAGCGGAGGCGGCGGGGGCGCGGAGACCCAGTACTTC. The variable domain in full, with the rest retrieved from reference TRBV28 and TRBJ2-5, is DVKVTQSSRYLVKRTGEKVFLECVQDMDHENMFWYRQDPGLGLRLIYFSYDVKMKEKGDIPEGYSVSREKKERFSLILESASTNQTSMYLCASGGGGGAETQYFGPGTRLLVL.

This chain's CDR3 is CASSLLGLAGDNEQFF. The CDR3 region has the DNA TGTGCCAGCAGTTTATTGGGCCTAGCGGGAGACAATGAGCAGTTCTTC. This rearrangement joins TRBV28 to TRBJ2-1; TRBD2 matches at 10 bases. J gave up 5 bases and V 1 base, and 5 bases lay outside the gene matches. The CDR3 has 16 residues. Germline-derived CDR1 and CDR2 are MDHEN and SYDVKM.

The chain links TRBV6-1 to TRBJ2-4, with TRBD2 as a possible D gene (6 bases). Looked up from germline, CDR1 is MNHNS and CDR2 is SASEGT. Trimming cost V 1 base and J 7 bases, with 11 bases left between them. The CDR3 is 14 amino acids. CDR3 coding DNA: TGTGCCAGCAGTGAAGGGGGCAGCGGGAACATTCAGTACTTC. Its translation is CASSEGGSGNIQYF.

V and J are TRBV6-5 and TRBJ2-7; D is possibly TRBD2 (6 bases). This CDR3 region has 14 residues. The V and J ends lost 3 bases and 3 bases respectively, with 12 bases between them. Germline V gives CDR1 MNHEY, CDR2 SVGAGI. The CDR3 bases are TGTGCCAGCAGTTATGGCGGGGCTCGCTACGAGCAGTACTTC. As protein: CASSYGGARYEQYF.

The chain carries TRBV5-1 and TRBJ2-1, with TRBD2 matching over 12 bases. This CDR3 spans 19 amino acids. In germline, CDR1 is SGHRS, CDR2 YFSETQ. The trim removed 0 bases at V and 1 base at J, leaving 8 bases unmatched. The chain's CDR3 is CASSLGVRTSGISYNEQFF. The CDR3 coding sequence is TGCGCCAGCAGCTTGGGAGTACGGACTAGCGGGATATCCTACAATGAGCAGTTCTTC.

The chain joins TRBV6-5 to TRBJ2-1; 14 bases align to TRBD2. After removal of 0 bases from V and 10 bases from J, the junction contained 5 bases not matched to a gene. There are 16 residues in the CDR3. In germline, CDR1 is MNHEY, CDR2 SVGAGI. In DNA, the CDR3 is TGTGCCAGCAGTTACTCCGGACTAGCGGGAGGCGGGGAGCAGTTCTTC. Translation: CASSYSGLAGGGEQFF.

The chain carries TRBV14 and TRBJ2-1, with unresolved D. The germline V gene has CDR1 SGHDN and CDR2 FVKESK. The CDR3 is made up of 16 amino acids. Trimming took off 0 bases at V and 5 bases at J, with 14 bases between the two ends. CDR3 in DNA: TGTGCCAGCAGCCAAGAAAGTGGGCTCCCTGACAATGAGCAGTTCTTC. It codes for CASSQESGLPDNEQFF.

The gene calls are TRBV19 and TRBJ1-2; 7 nucleotides align to TRBD1. The CDR3 consists of 13 residues. Germline CDR1 reads LNHDA; CDR2 reads SQIVND (reference sequence). The junction had 2 bases not matched to a gene; V was cut back by 4 bases and J by 3 bases. This CDR3 reads CASSTTGDYGYTF. The CDR3 DNA is TGTGCCAGTAGTACTACAGGGGACTATGGCTACACCTTC.

The genes are TRBV7-9 and TRBJ1-1; no clear D. Per germline, CDR1 SEHNR and CDR2 FQNEAQ (reference sequence). Trimming removed 8 bases at V and 5 bases at J, with 18 bases between. The CDR3 has 14 residues. The CDR3 is CASGETHLETEAFF. CDR3 bases: TGTGCCAGCGGGGAGACACACCTGGAGACTGAAGCTTTCTTT.

This clone was observed a few times. The chain uses TRBV28 and TRBJ1-1; D uncertain. Trimming stripped 8 bases from V and 8 bases from J, with 24 bases between. CDR3 length: 15 amino acids. Germline CDR1 is MDHEN and CDR2 is SYDVKM. CDR3 nucleotide sequence: TGTGCCAGCGGACTGAGAACAGCCCAATCGGGGGAAGCTTTCTTT. Translating gives CASGLRTAQSGEAFF.

The chain links TRBV19 to TRBJ1-5, with D possibly matching TRBD1 (5 bases). CDR1 and CDR2 from the germline V gene are LNHDA and SQIVND (reference sequence). Trimming pared 1 base from V and 0 bases from J, leaving 10 bases between. This CDR3 contains 16 residues. The DNA of the CDR3 is TGTGCCAGTAGTATAGTAGAAGGGGTTAGCAATCAGCCCCAGCATTTT. It translates to CASSIVEGVSNQPQHF.

The chain recombines TRBV9 with TRBJ2-7, with a weak D call TRBD1 (6 bases). Trimming shortened V by 4 bases and J by 0 bases, and 8 bases separated the two germline ends. In germline, CDR1 is SGDLS, CDR2 YYNGEE. The length of the CDR3 is 13 residues. The CDR3 protein is CASSPGASYEQYF. In nucleotides, the CDR3 is TGTGCCAGCAGCCCAGGGGCCTCCTACGAGCAGTACTTC.

This chain connects TRBV9 to TRBJ2-7, with D maybe TRBD2 (5 bases). Trimming pared 0 bases from V and 7 bases from J, leaving 14 bases between. CDR3 length: 14 residues. The V gene's germline CDR1 is SGDLS and CDR2 YYNGEE. DNA of the CDR3: TGTGCCAGCAGCGTAGAGGCCGCAGGCGGGGAGCAGTACTTC. It specifies CASSVEAAGGEQYF. Complete variable domain (other parts from reference TRBV9 and TRBJ2-7): DSGVTQTPKHLITATGQRVTLRCSPRSGDLSVYWYQQSLDQGLQFLIQYYNGEERAKGNILERFSAQQFPDLHSELNLSSLELGDSALYFCASSVEAAGGEQYFGPGTRLTVT.

The genes are TRBV9 and TRBJ2-7; 11 bases match TRBD2. This CDR3 region has 14 residues. CDR1 and CDR2 from the germline V gene are SGDLS and YYNGEE. V lost 6 bases, J lost 4 bases, and 6 bases stayed unmatched. The CDR3 DNA reads as TGTGCCAGCACAAAGGGACTAGCGGATTACGAGCAGTACTTC. Protein: CASTKGLADYEQYF.

The rearrangement links TRBV11-3 to TRBJ1-4, with unresolved D. Germline V gives CDR1 SGHNT, CDR2 YENEEA. The CDR3 is made up of 15 amino acids. The V and J ends lost 5 bases and 2 bases respectively, with 12 bases between them. CDR3 in amino acids: CASSQGGSTNEKLFF. The CDR3, as DNA: TGTGCCAGCAGCCAAGGAGGGTCTACTAATGAAAAACTGTTTTTT.

The J gene is TRBJ1-5, the V gene TRBV6-1; D possibly corresponds to TRBD1 (6 bases). Germline V gene lookup returns CDR1 MNHNS and CDR2 SASEGT. The CDR3 is 17 residues long. Trimming left V 3 bases short and J 3 bases short, with 18 bases between. The CDR3 DNA follows: TGTGCCAGCAGTGAGGCAGCAGGGGTGGGGACCAATCAGCCCCAGCATTTT. It is translated as CASSEAAGVGTNQPQHF.

The chain combines TRBV28 with TRBJ2-7; 10 bases are a match to TRBD2. The CDR3 consists of 13 residues. Germline V lookup: CDR1 MDHEN, CDR2 SYDVKM. The J segment lost 1 base and the V segment lost 8 bases, leaving 2 bases of the junction unmatched. The CDR3 loop is CASGTSVSYEQYF. The CDR3 DNA reads TGTGCCAGCGGGACTAGCGTTTCCTACGAGCAGTACTTC.

The chain combines TRBV5-1 with TRBJ2-7; 12 nucleotides match TRBD1. V was clipped by 7 bases and J by 5 bases; unmatched bases: 10. Germline V lookup: CDR1 SGHRS, CDR2 YFSETQ. This CDR3 contains 15 residues. The CDR3: CASGVAGQGADEQYF. Here the CDR3 DNA reads TGCGCCAGCGGAGTGGCGGGACAGGGGGCCGACGAGCAGTACTTC.

The gene calls are TRBV28 and TRBJ2-5; 9 positions match TRBD2. Germline V gives CDR1 MDHEN, CDR2 SYDVKM. The CDR3 totals 17 residues. The trim removed 4 bases at V and 4 bases at J, leaving 13 bases unmatched. The CDR3 nucleotides are TGTGCCAGCAGTTCGCCTGAGATAGCGGGAGTCTTAGAGACCCAGTACTTC. Translating it yields CASSSPEIAGVLETQYF.

The gene calls are TRBV30 and TRBJ1-6; 10 bases map to TRBD1. Per germline, CDR1 GTSNPN and CDR2 SVGIG (reference sequence). V was pared by 3 bases and J by 8 bases, with 7 bases of the junction left unmatched. CDR3 length equals 15 residues. This chain's CDR3 is CAWRPGTGEYSPLHF. The CDR3 DNA follows: TGTGCCTGGAGGCCCGGGACAGGGGAATATTCACCCCTCCACTTT. The full variable domain, rest sourced from reference TRBV30 and TRBJ1-6, is SQTIHQWPATLVQPVGSPLSLECTVEGTSNPNLYWYRQAAGRGLQLLFYSVGIGQISSEVPQNLSASRPQDRQFILSSKKLLLSDSGFYLCAWRPGTGEYSPLHFGNGTRLTVT.

The chain links TRBV7-7 to TRBJ2-1; 11 positions agree with TRBD2. V lost 1 base, J lost 5 bases, and 4 bases stayed unmatched. The CDR3 covers 16 residues. Germline V gives CDR1 SSHAT, CDR2 FNYEAQ (reference sequence). The CDR3: CASSLGLAGGDNEQFF. The CDR3 region has the DNA TGTGCCAGCAGCTTAGGTCTAGCGGGAGGCGACAATGAGCAGTTCTTC.